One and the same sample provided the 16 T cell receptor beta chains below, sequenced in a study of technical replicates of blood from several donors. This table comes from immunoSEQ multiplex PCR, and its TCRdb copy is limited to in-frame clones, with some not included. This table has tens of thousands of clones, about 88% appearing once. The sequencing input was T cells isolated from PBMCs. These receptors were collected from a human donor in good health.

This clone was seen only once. The CDR3 DNA sequence: TGTGCCAGCTCACGTCAAGGACAGGGAGGGAGCGAGCAGTACTTC. It translates to CASSRQGQGGSEQYF. The chain recombines TRBV18 with TRBJ2-7; D possibly corresponds to TRBD1 (8 bases). The CDR3 runs to 15 residues. The germline V and J ends were trimmed by 4 bases and 6 bases, with 19 bases remaining between them. Per the germline V gene, CDR1 is KGHSH and CDR2 is LQKENI.

This CDR3 is CASSAGLEQNEQYF. CDR3 nucleotides: TGTGCCAGCAGCGCCGGACTAGAGCAAAACGAGCAGTACTTC. The V and J genes are TRBV11-3 and TRBJ2-7, with 7 positions matching TRBD2. The CDR3 runs 14 residues. Germline V gene sequence: CDR1 SGHNT, CDR2 YENEEA. V was clipped by 5 bases and J by 5 bases; unmatched bases: 9.

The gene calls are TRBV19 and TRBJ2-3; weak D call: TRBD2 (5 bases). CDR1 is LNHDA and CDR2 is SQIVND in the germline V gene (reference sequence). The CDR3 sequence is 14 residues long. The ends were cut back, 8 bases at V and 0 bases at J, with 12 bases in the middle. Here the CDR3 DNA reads TGTGCCAGTCGCCCAGCGGAAAGCACAGATACGCAGTATTTT. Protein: CASRPAESTDTQYF. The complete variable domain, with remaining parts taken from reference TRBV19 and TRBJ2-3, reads DGGITQSPKYLFRKEGQNVTLSCEQNLNHDAMYWYRQDPGQGLRLIYYSQIVNDFQKGDIAEGYSVSREKKESFPLTVTSAQKNPTAFYLCASRPAESTDTQYFGPGTRLTVL.

CDR3 sequence reads: CASREAGTQYF. The CDR3 DNA follows: TGTGCCAGCAGGGAGGCTGGTACGCAGTATTTT. The chain is built from TRBV7-8 and TRBJ2-3; TRBD2 might be the D (5 bases). Trimming cost V 6 bases and J 8 bases, with 9 bases left between them. Germline-derived CDR1 and CDR2 are SGHVS and FQNEAQ. This CDR3 is built from 11 residues.

CDR3 in amino acids: CASMGLAANEQFF. CDR3 bases: TGTGCCAGTATGGGCCTAGCGGCGAATGAGCAGTTCTTC. This rearrangement joins TRBV19 to TRBJ2-1; 7 positions agree with TRBD2. The CDR3 covers 13 residues. The germline gives CDR1 LNHDA, CDR2 SQIVND (reference sequence). V was clipped by 7 bases and J by 7 bases; unmatched bases: 7.

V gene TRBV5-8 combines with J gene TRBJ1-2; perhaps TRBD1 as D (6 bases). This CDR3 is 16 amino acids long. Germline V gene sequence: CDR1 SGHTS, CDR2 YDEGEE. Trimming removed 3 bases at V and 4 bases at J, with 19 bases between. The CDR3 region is CASSWGQGIGPYGYTF. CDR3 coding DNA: TGTGCCAGCAGCTGGGGCCAGGGGATAGGGCCCTATGGCTACACCTTC.

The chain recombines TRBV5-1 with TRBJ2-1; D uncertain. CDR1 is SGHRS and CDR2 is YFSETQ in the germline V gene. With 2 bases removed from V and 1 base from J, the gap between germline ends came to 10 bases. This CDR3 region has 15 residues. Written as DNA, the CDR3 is TGCGCCAGCAGCTTTAACGGGTATTCCTACAATGAGCAGTTCTTC. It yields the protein CASSFNGYSYNEQFF.

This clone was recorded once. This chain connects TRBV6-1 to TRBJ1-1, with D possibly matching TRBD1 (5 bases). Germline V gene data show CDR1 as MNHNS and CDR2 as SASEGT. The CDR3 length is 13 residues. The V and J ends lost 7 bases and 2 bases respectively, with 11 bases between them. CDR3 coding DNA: TGTGCCAGCAAATACCAGGGCAACACTGAAGCTTTCTTT. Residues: CASKYQGNTEAFF.

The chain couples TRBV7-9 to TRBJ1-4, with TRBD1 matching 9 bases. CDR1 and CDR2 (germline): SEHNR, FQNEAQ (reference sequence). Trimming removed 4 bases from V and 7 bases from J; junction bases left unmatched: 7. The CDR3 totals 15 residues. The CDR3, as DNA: TGTGCCAGCAGCTCTAGGGACAGGGTTGGTGAAAAACTGTTTTTT. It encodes CASSSRDRVGEKLFF.

The CDR3 here is CASIFQGALRTDTQYF. CDR3 nucleotide sequence: TGTGCCAGCATTTTTCAGGGGGCTCTCCGCACAGATACGCAGTATTTT. The V call is TRBV7-2, the J call TRBJ2-3; 8 nucleotides align to TRBD1. The germline V gene has CDR1 SGHTA and CDR2 FQGNSA. The CDR3 spans 16 residues. V lost 7 bases, J lost 1 base, and 10 bases stayed unmatched. The full variable domain, in which reference TRBV7-2 and TRBJ2-3 provide the parts outside the CDR3, is GAGVSQSPSNKVTEKGKDVELRCDPISGHTALYWYRQSLGQGLEFLIYFQGNSAPDKSGLPSDRFSAERTGGSVSTLTIQRTQQEDSAVYLCASIFQGALRTDTQYFGPGTRLTVL.

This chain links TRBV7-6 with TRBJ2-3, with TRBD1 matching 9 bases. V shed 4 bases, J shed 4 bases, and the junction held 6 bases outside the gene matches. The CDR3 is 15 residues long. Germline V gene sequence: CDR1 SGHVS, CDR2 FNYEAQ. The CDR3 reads CASSSGTGGPDTQYF. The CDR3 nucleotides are TGTGCCAGCAGCTCTGGAACAGGGGGCCCAGATACGCAGTATTTT.

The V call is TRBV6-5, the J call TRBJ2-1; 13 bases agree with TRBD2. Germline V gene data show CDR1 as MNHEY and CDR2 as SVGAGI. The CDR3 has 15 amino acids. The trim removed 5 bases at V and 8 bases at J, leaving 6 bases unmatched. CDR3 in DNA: TGTGCCAGCAGTACCGGACTAGCGGGAGTCTATGAGCAGTTCTTC. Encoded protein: CASSTGLAGVYEQFF.

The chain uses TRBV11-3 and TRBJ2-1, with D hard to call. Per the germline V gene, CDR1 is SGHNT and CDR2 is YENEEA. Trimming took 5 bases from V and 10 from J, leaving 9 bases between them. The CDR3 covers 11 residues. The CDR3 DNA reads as TGTGCCAGCAGCCAAGTACGGGAGCAGTTCTTC. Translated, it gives CASSQVREQFF. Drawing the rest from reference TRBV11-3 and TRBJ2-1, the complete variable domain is EAGVVQSPRYKIIEKKQPVAFWCNPISGHNTLYWYLQNLGQGPELLIRYENEEAVDDSQLPKDRFSAERLKGVDSTLKIQPAELGDSAVYLCASSQVREQFFGPGTRLTVL.

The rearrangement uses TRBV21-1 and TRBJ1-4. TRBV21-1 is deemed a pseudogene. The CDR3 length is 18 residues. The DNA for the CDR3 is TGTGCCAGCAGTACAATAGCGCCTCGGTCGGCAACTAATGAAAAACTGTTTTTT. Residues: CASSTIAPRSATNEKLFF.

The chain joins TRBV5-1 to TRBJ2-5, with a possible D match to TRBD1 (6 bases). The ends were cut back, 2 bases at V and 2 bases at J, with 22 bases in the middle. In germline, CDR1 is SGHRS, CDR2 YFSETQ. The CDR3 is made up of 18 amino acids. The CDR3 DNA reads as TGCGCCAGCAGCTTCAGGATCAGGGTTGAGGGGGTTCAAGAGACCCAGTACTTC. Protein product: CASSFRIRVEGVQETQYF. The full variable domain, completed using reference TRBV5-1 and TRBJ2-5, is KAGVTQTPRYLIKTRGQQVTLSCSPISGHRSVSWYQQTPGQGLQFLFEYFSETQRNKGNFPGRFSGRQFSNSRSEMNVSTLELGDSALYLCASSFRIRVEGVQETQYFGPGTRLLVL.

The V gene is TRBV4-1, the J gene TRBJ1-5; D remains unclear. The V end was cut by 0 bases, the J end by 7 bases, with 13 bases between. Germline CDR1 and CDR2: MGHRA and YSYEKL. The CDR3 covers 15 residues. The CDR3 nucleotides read TGCGCCAGCAGCCAAGAAGGAGGGATGAGACAGCCCCAGCATTTT. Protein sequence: CASSQEGGMRQPQHF.